The entry below gives a single T cell receptor (beta chain) sequence along with its context. Its antigen is currently unknown. These data come from a study of T-cell reconstitution after alpha-beta-depleted transplantation in children. Study-wide points: Some patients showed high day-60 TCRbeta diversity, which derived from surviving recipient T cells and thymic progenitors. At the one-year point after transplant, T-cell counts and TCRbeta diversity were found to come mostly from T cells that had been newly produced. Reported findings indicate that, about two months after transplant, alpha-beta T cells came from several hundred expanded clones, which were derived from non-depleted graft cells.

V shed 6 bases and J 9 bases; nucleotides not matched to a gene: 7. This CDR3 is built from 14 residues. The authors prepared the TCRbeta library with unique molecular identifiers. Each CDR3 protein is one row after TCRdb ran MiXCR on the PCR reads. The sample holds 98,000 or so distinct CDR3 sequences, around a quarter seen once. This TCR was sampled from a boy aged 2 to 9 with acute lymphoblastic leukemia, due to receive a stem cell transplant. V usage is TRBV12-3 or TRBV12-4 and J usage is TRBJ2-1; 11 bases match TRBD2. The sample consisted of PBMCs, taken before TCRalphabeta/CD19-depleted stem cell transplant. The CDR3 spells CASSQTSGAAEQFF. CDR3 DNA: TGTGCCAGCAGCCAGACTAGCGGGGCCGCTGAGCAGTTCTTC.